This TCR beta chain was recorded in a study of shared clonotypes between healthy human individuals. The CDR3 is made up of 13 amino acids. The germline V gene encodes CDR1 SNHLY and CDR2 FYNNEI. Between the trimmed V and J ends, which lost 4 bases and 2 bases, there was a span of 9 bases. Genomic DNA per cell subset filled all wells of several immunoSEQ plates. Method: immunoSEQ multiplex PCR; TCRdb's copy keeps in-frame clones and lacks some. The sample holds hundreds of thousands of clones, 74% seen once. This clone showed up just a few times. The study enrolled healthy HIV-negative adults without recent acute infections or vaccinations as donors.

The chain recombines TRBV2 with TRBJ2-7; D call uncertain. This clonotype originated in a woman in her twenties or thirties in good health. Sequenced: memory CD4+ T cells sorted from blood. This sample's subset: CD45RA-negative fraction. For the CDR3, the DNA is TGTGCCAGCAGTGTAGGGCTGCCCTACGAGCAGTACTTC. Translating it yields CASSVGLPYEQYF.